This T cell receptor beta chain was profiled in a study of T cell responses to AZD1222 COVID-19 vaccine (dated by TCRdb to the early 2020s). For the study in its entirety: TCR sequencing covered more than 230 trial participants: about 210 given two doses of AZD1222 and about 26 given two doses of MenACWY control vaccine. Trial participants were enrolled by age into subgroups of 18-55, 56-69 and 70-plus years, and about 150, 27 and 61 TCR-sequenced participants, respectively, were included in these subgroups.

Worth noting for this clone: Its specific antigen is unknown. Per-base qualities were not stored, and no clone one base away is much larger.

The CDR3 regions of human TCRbeta chains were subjected to immunosequencing. The original methods were these. TCRs in the repertoires were compared against a reference library of SARS-CoV-2-specific TCRs that had been generated with the MIRA antigen-specificity platform. Breadth was defined as the fraction of unique TCRs that were SARS-CoV-2-associated, and depth was defined as the fraction of total T cells that were SARS-CoV-2-associated. Each spike-specific TCR was assigned to its reactive spike region and to a CD4 or CD8 class using the MIRA data. Log10-transformed breadth and depth values were compared by one-way ANOVA with Sidak's multiple comparisons tests. Sourced from immuneACCESS, this table was stored by TCRdb with only in-frame sequences that have V and J called. A share of the clones is absent; for the studies checked, an unresolved V gene accounts for under half, and the remainder has no known explanation. V, J and clone size were drawn from that table, and D and trimming were deduced from the DNA. For this sample there are under 100,000 clones; 92% appear just once. 6% to 8.5% of the sample is taken by the ten largest.

The CDR3 sequence holds 13 residues, the cysteine and phenylalanine included. Only CDR3 DNA remains: 39 bases, in frame from the first base. Between the V and J ends, shortened by 6 bases and 4 bases respectively, the junction contains 12 bases. The research as a whole found: Epitopes outside the regions mutated in the B.1.351 and B.1.1.7 variants were reportedly recognized by nearly half of the unique spike-specific TCRs. Participants were mostly white British, with more females than males. The authors suggested clonal diversity may have been underestimated. The whole spike protein was spanned by vaccine-associated CD4 TCRs, and dominant responses were seen in regions 160-218 and 743-854. After two AZD1222 doses, both the breadth and the depth of spike-specific TCRs were significantly higher than at day 0 and than in MenACWY recipients. The 56-69-year group was small, and its depth increase did not reach significance, likely because of low power. Conclusions about previously exposed vaccinees are limited, since just 6 or 7 AZD1222 recipients were seropositive for SARS-CoV-2 at baseline. Because no day 14 peak-response samples were available, the repertoires could be characterized only after the peak T cell response.

The time point label for this specimen denotes: baseline before first vaccination. The treatment or condition tag for this specimen amounts to: meningococcal conjugate vaccine given as trial control. Vaccinee samples were obtained from the UK trials COV001 and COV002, which included a single-blind randomized controlled phase 2/3 trial of AZD1222 (ChAdOx1 nCoV-19) in healthy adults. For TCRbeta chain sequencing, PBMC samples were collected from trial participants at day 0 and at day 28 after the second dose. Here the sequenced sample was peripheral blood, taken on day 0 of MenACWY control vaccination. This receptor chain uses TRBV12-3 or TRBV12-4 and TRBJ2-5; the D call is possibly TRBD1 or TRBD2, each sharing 5 bases. This TCR was recovered from an adult in good health. The CDR3 protein: CASSSGTGETQYF. The nucleotide sequence reads TGTGCCAGCAGCTCCGGGACGGGAGAGACCCAGTACTTC.